The source of this T cell receptor (beta chain) is a study of monozygotic twins with inflammatory bowel disease. Study-level points and caveats: Compared with healthy co-twins, IBD patients showed reduced TCRbeta repertoire diversity by inverse Simpson.

TCRdb re-called the 5' RACE reads and catalogs CDR3 proteins one per entry, DNA excluded. Reported are approximately 380,000 distinct CDR3 sequences; the ten largest clones contain approximately 2.8%. Concerning this clonotype itself: Its antigen is still unknown.

After skipping T cell sorting, the authors isolated total RNA from whole blood. This clonotype was obtained from a human donor with ulcerative colitis or Crohn's disease, or a healthy co-twin of an affected twin (not recorded which). Sequencing used blood.

CDR3 protein: CASRWDREYPDTQYF. The V gene is TRBV5-1, the J gene TRBJ2-3; TCRdb calls TRBD1, which cannot be checked without DNA. The germline gives CDR1 SGHRS, CDR2 YFSETQ. The CDR3 sequence is 15 residues long.